One sample yielded the 9 T cell receptor beta chains listed below, sequenced in a study of T cell repertoires in ileal Crohn's disease. This table comes from immunoSEQ multiplex PCR, and its TCRdb copy is limited to in-frame clones, with some not included. The repertoire consists of thousands of clones, with about 83% occurring once and the leading ten covering around 7%. The sample taken for sequencing was ileal tissue. These receptors originate from an adult with Crohn's disease.

This clone was picked up one time. The rearrangement links TRBV9 to TRBJ2-1, with 7 bases identical to TRBD2. Germline V CDR1 and CDR2: SGDLS, YYNGEE. The CDR3 runs to 12 residues. V shed 4 bases, J shed 15 bases, and the junction held 10 bases outside the gene matches. The CDR3 coding sequence is TGTGCCAGCAGCACGATAAACCGGGAGGTGTTCTTC. Translation gives CASSTINREVFF.

To note about this clone: A junction boundary mismatches the germline segment, possibly from a read error. The chain employs TRBV4-1 and TRBJ2-7; TRBD2 matches at 9 bases. CDR1 MGHRA and CDR2 YSYEKL come from the germline V gene. CDR3 length: 14 amino acids. For the CDR3, the DNA is TGCGCCAGCAGCCAAGTCGGACTAGCGCCGTCGCTGAACTTC. Its translation: CASSQVGLAPSLNF.

V usage is TRBV5-4 and J usage is TRBJ2-3; D gene ambiguous. V was trimmed by 1 base and J by 1 base, leaving 7 bases between them. CDR1 and CDR2 from the germline V gene are SGHNT and YYREEE (reference sequence). CDR3 length: 14 residues. The CDR3 bases are TGTGCCAGCAGCTTGAAGTCTCGCACAGATACGCAGTATTTT. This gives the protein CASSLKSRTDTQYF. Full variable domain (rest looked up from reference TRBV5-4 and TRBJ2-3): ETGVTQSPTHLIKTRGQQVTLRCSSQSGHNTVSWYQQALGQGPQFIFQYYREEENGRGNFPPRFSGLQFPNYSSELNVNALELDDSALYLCASSLKSRTDTQYFGPGTRLTVL.

This clone was counted only a few times. This chain links TRBV18 with TRBJ1-2, with no clear D. The CDR3 sequence is 13 residues long. From germline, CDR1 is KGHSH and CDR2 LQKENI. Between the trimmed V and J ends, which lost 1 base and 6 bases, there was a span of 9 bases. The CDR3 protein is CASSPRGLDGYTF. The CDR3 DNA follows: TGTGCCAGCTCACCACGCGGGCTGGATGGCTACACCTTC. Filled out from reference TRBV18 and TRBJ1-2, the complete variable domain reads NAGVMQNPRHLVRRRGQEARLRCSPMKGHSHVYWYRQLPEEGLKFMVYLQKENIIDESGMPKERFSAEFPKEGPSILRIQQVVRGDSAAYFCASSPRGLDGYTFGSGTRLTVV.

This rearrangement joins TRBV20-1 to TRBJ1-1; D is perhaps TRBD1 (6 bases). V lost 6 bases and J 12 bases, leaving 14 bases between the germline ends. The CDR3 length is 10 residues. Germline CDR1 and CDR2: DFQATT and SNEGSKA (reference sequence). CDR3 residues: CSARRGVPFF. In DNA form, the CDR3 reads TGCAGTGCCAGAAGGGGGGTTCCTTTCTTT.

There are a few counts of this clone. The J gene is TRBJ1-5, the V gene TRBV19; D remains ambiguous. V gave up 4 bases and J gave up 4 bases, with 8 bases separating them. CDR3 size: 13 residues. Germline loops: CDR1 LNHDA, CDR2 SQIVND (reference sequence). The CDR3 DNA reads TGTGCCAGTAGTAACGCGGGGAATCAGCCCCAGCATTTT. This gives the protein CASSNAGNQPQHF.

The J gene is TRBJ2-3, the V gene TRBV2; D ambiguous. The V gene's germline CDR1 is SNHLY and CDR2 FYNNEI. CDR3 length equals 12 residues. The V and J ends lost 3 bases and 9 bases respectively, with 10 bases between them. The CDR3 nucleotides read TGTGCCAGCAGTGATCTAGTTGGAACGCAGTATTTT. It is translated as CASSDLVGTQYF.

This clone was found a few times. CDR3 nucleotides: TGTGCCAGCAGCTTAGCGGGCAGTTGGAACACCATATATTTT. Translation gives CASSLAGSWNTIYF. The chain couples TRBV7-8 to TRBJ1-3; D unresolved. This CDR3 is 14 amino acids long. V shed 0 bases and J shed 7 bases, with 10 bases lying between them. CDR1 is SGHVS, CDR2 FQNEAQ, per germline. Filled out from reference TRBV7-8 and TRBJ1-3, the complete variable domain reads GAGVSQSPRYKVAKRGQDVALRCDPISGHVSLFWYQQALGQGPEFLTYFQNEAQLDKSGLPSDRFFAERPEGSVSTLKIQRTQQEDSAVYLCASSLAGSWNTIYFGEGSWLTVV.

A few counts support this clone. The CDR3 protein is CASSLSGTGGNIQYF. CDR3 DNA sequence: TGCGCCAGCAGCTTATCCGGGACAGGGGGAAACATTCAGTACTTC. V and J are TRBV5-1 and TRBJ2-4; TRBD1 aligns across 11 bases. The V and J ends lost 2 bases and 6 bases, in that order; junction bases with no gene match: 4. The CDR3 contains 15 residues. Germline V gene data show CDR1 as SGHRS and CDR2 as YFSETQ.